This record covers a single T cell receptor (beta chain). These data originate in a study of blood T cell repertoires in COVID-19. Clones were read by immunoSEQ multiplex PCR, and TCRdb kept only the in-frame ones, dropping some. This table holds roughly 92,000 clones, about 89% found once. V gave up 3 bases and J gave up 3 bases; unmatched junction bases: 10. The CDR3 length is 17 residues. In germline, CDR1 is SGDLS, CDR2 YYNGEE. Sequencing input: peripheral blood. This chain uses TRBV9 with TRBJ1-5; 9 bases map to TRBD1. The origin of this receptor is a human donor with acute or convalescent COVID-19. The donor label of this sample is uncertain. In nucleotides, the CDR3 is TGTGCCAGCAGCGCGGGGGGTGGGACAGGGTCCAATCAGCCCCAGCATTTT. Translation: CASSAGGGTGSNQPQHF.